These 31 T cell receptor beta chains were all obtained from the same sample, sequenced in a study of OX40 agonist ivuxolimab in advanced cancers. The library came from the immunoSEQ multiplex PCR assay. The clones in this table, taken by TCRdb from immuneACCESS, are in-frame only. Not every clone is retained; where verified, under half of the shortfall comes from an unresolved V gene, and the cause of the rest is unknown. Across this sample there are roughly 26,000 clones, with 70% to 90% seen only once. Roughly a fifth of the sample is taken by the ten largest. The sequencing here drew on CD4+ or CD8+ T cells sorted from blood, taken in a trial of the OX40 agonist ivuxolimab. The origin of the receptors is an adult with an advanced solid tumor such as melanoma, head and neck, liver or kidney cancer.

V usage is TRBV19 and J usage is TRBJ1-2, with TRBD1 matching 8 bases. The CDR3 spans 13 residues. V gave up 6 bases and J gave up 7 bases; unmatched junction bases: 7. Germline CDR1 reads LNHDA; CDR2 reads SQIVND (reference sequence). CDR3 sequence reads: CASRTTGEAGYTF. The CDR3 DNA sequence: TGTGCCAGTAGGACGACAGGGGAGGCTGGCTACACCTTC.

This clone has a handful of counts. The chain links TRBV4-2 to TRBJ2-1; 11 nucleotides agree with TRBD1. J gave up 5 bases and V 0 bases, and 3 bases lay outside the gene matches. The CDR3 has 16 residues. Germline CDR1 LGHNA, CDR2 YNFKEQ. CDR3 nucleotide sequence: TGTGCCAGCAGCCAAGAACTGGGACAGGGGGACAATGAGCAGTTCTTC. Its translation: CASSQELGQGDNEQFF.

For the CDR3, the DNA is TGTGCCAGCAAGGGTAGGACAGATACGCAGTATTTT. Its translation: CASKGRTDTQYF. V and J are TRBV25-1 and TRBJ2-3, with unresolved D. Germline CDR1 MGHDK, CDR2 SYGVNS. The CDR3 length is 12 residues. Trimming took off 7 bases at V and 3 bases at J, with 8 bases between the two ends.

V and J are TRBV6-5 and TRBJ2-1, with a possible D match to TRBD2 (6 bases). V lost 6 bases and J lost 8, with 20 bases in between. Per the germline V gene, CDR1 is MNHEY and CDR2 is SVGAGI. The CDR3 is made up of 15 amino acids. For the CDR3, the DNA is TGTGCCAGCAGCCCAACGGGAGCCCACGGGGATGAGCAGTTCTTC. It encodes CASSPTGAHGDEQFF.

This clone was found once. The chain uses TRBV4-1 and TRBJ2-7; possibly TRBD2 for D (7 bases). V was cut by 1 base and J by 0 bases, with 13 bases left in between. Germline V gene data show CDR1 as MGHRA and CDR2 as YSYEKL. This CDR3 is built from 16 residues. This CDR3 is CASSQGSGGSSYEQYF. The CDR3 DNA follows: TGCGCCAGCAGCCAAGGCTCGGGGGGCAGCTCCTACGAGCAGTACTTC.

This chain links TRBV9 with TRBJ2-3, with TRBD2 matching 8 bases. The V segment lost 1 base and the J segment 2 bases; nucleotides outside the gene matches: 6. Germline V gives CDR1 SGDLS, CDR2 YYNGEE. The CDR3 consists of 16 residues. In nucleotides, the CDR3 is TGTGCCAGCAGCGTATCACTAGCGGACCTCACAGATACGCAGTATTTT. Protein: CASSVSLADLTDTQYF.

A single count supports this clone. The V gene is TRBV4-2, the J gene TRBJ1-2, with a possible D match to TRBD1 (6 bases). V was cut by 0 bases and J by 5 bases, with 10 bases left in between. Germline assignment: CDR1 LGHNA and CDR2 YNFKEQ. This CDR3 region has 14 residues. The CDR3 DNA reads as TGTGCCAGCAGCCAAGATGCAGGGGCGTATGGCTACACCTTC. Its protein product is CASSQDAGAYGYTF.

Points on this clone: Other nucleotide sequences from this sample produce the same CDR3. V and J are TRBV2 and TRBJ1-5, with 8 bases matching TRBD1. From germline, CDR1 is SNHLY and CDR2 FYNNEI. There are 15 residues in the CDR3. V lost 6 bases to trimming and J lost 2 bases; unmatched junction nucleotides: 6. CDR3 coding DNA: TGTGCCAGCAGCTCGGACAGGGACGGCAATCAGCCCCAGCATTTT. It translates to CASSSDRDGNQPQHF.

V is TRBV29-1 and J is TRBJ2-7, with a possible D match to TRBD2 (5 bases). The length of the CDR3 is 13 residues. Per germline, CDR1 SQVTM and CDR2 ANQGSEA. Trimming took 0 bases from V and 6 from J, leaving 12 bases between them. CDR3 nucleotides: TGCAGCGTTGAAGACTCTCTAGAGGGCGAGCAGTACTTC. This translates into CSVEDSLEGEQYF.

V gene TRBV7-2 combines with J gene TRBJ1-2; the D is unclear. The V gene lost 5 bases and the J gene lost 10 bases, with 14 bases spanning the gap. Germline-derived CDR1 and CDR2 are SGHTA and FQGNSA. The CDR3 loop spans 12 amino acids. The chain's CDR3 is CASSPPLRSYTF. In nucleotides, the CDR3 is TGTGCCAGCAGCCCTCCTTTACGGTCCTACACCTTC.

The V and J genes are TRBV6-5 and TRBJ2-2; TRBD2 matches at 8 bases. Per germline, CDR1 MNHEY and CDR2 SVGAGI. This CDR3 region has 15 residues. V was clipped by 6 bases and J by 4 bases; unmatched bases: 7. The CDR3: CASSPSAGGTGELFF. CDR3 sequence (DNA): TGTGCCAGCAGCCCCTCCGCGGGAGGCACCGGGGAGCTGTTTTTT.

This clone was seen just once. The DNA for the CDR3 is TGTGCCAGCAGTTGGTCCGGTCATGAGCAGTTCTTC. This sequence encodes CASSWSGHEQFF. This chain joins TRBV27 and TRBJ2-1; no reliable D call. Germline values: CDR1 MNHEY, CDR2 SMNVEV (reference sequence). Trimming took 4 bases from V and 8 from J, leaving 9 bases between them. The length of the CDR3 is 12 residues.

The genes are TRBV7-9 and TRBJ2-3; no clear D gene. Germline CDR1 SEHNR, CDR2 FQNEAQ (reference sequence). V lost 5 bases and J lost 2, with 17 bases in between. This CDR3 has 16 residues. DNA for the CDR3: TGTGCCAGCAGCCATCCCTCCCGGGTGGTCACAGATACGCAGTATTTT. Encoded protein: CASSHPSRVVTDTQYF.

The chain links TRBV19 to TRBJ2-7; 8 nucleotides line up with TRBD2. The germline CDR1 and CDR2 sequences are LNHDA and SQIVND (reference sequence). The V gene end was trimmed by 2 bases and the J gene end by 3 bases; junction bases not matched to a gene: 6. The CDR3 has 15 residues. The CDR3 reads CASSIKAGTSYEQYF. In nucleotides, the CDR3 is TGTGCCAGTAGTATAAAAGCCGGGACTAGCTACGAGCAGTACTTC.

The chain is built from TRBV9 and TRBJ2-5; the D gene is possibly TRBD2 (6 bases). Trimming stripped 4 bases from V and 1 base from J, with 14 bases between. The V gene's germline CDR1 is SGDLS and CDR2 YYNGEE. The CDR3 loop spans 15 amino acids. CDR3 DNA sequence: TGTGCCAGCAGCCCCGAGCGGGTATTCCAAGAGACCCAGTACTTC. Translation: CASSPERVFQETQYF.

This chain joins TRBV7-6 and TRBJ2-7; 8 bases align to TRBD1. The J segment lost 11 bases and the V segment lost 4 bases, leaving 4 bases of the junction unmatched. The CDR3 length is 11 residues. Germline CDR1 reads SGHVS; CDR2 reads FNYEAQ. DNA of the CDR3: TGTGCCAGCAGCTCGACAGGGGTTAAGTACTTC. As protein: CASSSTGVKYF.

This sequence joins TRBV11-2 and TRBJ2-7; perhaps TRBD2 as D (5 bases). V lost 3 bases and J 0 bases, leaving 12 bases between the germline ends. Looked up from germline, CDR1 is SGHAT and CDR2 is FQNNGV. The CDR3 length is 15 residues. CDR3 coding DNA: TGTGCCAGCAGCTTGGATCTAGGGAGCTCCTACGAGCAGTACTTC. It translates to CASSLDLGSSYEQYF.

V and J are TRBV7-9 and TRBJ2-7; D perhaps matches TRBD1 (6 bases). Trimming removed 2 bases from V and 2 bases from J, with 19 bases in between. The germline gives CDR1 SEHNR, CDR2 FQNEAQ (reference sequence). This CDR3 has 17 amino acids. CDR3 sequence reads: CASSLSGQQGPTYEQYF. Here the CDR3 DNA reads TGTGCCAGCAGCTTATCGGGGCAACAGGGCCCAACCTACGAGCAGTACTTC. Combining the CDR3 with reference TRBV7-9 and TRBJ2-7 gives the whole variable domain DTGVSQNPRHKITKRGQNVTFRCDPISEHNRLYWYRQTLGQGPEFLTYFQNEAQLEKSRLLSDRFSAERPKGSFSTLEIQRTEQGDSAMYLCASSLSGQQGPTYEQYFGPGTRLTVT.

The CDR3 nucleotides read TGTGCCAGCAGCCCCCTAGCGGGAGTGGTTAAAGATGAGCAGTTCTTC. Translated: CASSPLAGVVKDEQFF. V usage is TRBV13 and J usage is TRBJ2-1, with 10 bases identical to TRBD2. CDR3 length: 16 amino acids. Germline values: CDR1 PRHDT, CDR2 FYEKMQ (reference sequence). The J segment lost 8 bases and the V segment lost 5 bases, leaving 12 bases of the junction unmatched.

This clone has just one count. CDR3 amino acids: CASSEQGISPLHF. The CDR3 nucleotides are TGCGCCAGCAGTGAACAGGGGATATCACCCCTCCACTTT. V gene TRBV10-2 combines with J gene TRBJ1-6, with 7 bases lining up with TRBD1. The V and J ends lost 3 bases and 10 bases, in that order; junction bases with no gene match: 3. The germline V gene encodes CDR1 WSHSY and CDR2 SAAADI. The CDR3 length is 13 residues.

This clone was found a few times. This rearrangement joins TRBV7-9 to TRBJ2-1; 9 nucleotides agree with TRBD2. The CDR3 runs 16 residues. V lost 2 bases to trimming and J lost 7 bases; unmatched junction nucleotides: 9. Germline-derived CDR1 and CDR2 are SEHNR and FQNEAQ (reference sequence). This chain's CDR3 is CASSLPAGGPRNEQFF. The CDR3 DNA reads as TGTGCCAGCAGCTTACCGGCGGGGGGGCCCAGAAATGAGCAGTTCTTC.

CDR3 residues: CASSHGTVSYEQYF. The CDR3, as DNA: TGTGCCAGCAGCCACGGGACGGTCTCCTACGAGCAGTACTTC. The rearrangement links TRBV16 to TRBJ2-7, with D possibly called TRBD1 or TRBD2 (5 bases each). The CDR3 extends over 14 amino acids. The germline V gene encodes CDR1 KGHSY and CDR2 FQNENV. With 3 bases removed from V and 0 bases from J, the gap between germline ends came to 9 bases.

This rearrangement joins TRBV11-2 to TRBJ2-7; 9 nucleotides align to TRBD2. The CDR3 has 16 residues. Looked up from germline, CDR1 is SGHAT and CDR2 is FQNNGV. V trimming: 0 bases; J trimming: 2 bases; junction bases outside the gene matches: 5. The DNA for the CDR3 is TGTGCCAGCAGCTTAGAACCAGCGGGAGGACCCTACGAGCAGTACTTC. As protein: CASSLEPAGGPYEQYF.

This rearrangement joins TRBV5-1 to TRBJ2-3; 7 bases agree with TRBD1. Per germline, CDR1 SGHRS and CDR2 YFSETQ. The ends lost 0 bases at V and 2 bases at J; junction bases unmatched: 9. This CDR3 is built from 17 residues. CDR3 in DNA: TGCGCCAGCAGCTTGGAAGGGACAGCCATTTCCACAGATACGCAGTATTTT. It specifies CASSLEGTAISTDTQYF.

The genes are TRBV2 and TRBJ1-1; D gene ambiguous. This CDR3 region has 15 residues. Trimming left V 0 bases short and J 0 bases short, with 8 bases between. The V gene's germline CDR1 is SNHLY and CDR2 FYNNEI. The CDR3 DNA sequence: TGTGCCAGCAGTGAAGCCCTGGAGGTGAACACTGAAGCTTTCTTT. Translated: CASSEALEVNTEAFF.

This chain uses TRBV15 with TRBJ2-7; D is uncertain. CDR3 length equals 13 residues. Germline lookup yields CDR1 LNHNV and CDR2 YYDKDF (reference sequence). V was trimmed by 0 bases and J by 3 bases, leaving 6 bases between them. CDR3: CATSRDTYYEQYF. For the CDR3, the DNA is TGTGCCACCAGCAGAGATACTTACTACGAGCAGTACTTC.

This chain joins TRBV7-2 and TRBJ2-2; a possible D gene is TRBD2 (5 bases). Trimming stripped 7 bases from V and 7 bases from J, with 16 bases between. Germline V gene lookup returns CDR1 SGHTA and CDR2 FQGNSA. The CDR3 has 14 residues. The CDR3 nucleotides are TGTGCCAGCAACCCCATACTAGGGTTCGGGGAGCTGTTTTTT. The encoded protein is CASNPILGFGELFF.

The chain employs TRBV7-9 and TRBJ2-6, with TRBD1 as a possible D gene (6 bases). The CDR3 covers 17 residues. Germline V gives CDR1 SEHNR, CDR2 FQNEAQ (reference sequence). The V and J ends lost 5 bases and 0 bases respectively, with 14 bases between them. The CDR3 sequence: CASSPPGESSGANVLTF. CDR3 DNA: TGTGCCAGCAGCCCGCCAGGGGAGAGCTCTGGGGCCAACGTCCTGACTTTC.

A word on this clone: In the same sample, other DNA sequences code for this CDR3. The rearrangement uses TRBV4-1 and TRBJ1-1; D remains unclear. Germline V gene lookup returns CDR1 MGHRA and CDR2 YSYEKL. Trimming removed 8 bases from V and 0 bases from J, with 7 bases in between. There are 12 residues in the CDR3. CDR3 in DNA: TGCGCCAGCGGGCACCTGAACACTGAAGCTTTCTTT. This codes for CASGHLNTEAFF.

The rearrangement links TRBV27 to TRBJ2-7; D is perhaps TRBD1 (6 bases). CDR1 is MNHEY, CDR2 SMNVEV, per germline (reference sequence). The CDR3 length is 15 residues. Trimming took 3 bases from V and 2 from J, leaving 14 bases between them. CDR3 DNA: TGTGCCAGCAGTTTTTCAGGGGATACCGCCTACGAGCAGTACTTC. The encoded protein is CASSFSGDTAYEQYF.

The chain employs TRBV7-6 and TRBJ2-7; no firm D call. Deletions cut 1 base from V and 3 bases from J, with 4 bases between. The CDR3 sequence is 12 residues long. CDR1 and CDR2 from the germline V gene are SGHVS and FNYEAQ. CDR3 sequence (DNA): TGTGCCAGCAGCTTAGGGAGCTACGAGCAGTACTTC. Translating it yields CASSLGSYEQYF.